Listed below are T cell receptor beta chains from one sample, sequenced in a study of T cell responses to AZD1222 COVID-19 vaccine. Libraries were prepared by immunoSEQ multiplex PCR; TCRdb keeps only in-frame clonotypes and omits some of them. The table shows tens of thousands of clones, with around 73% occurring only once. Sequenced here: peripheral blood, sampled on day 0 of AZD1222 vaccination. These receptors all come from an adult in good health. Both conserved end residues are part of each CDR3. The D gene is left open where the match is weak. The listing skips clone size in some rows; elsewhere it reads once, few, many or a size class.

TRBV29-1	TRBJ2-7	-	TRBD1	TGCAGCGTCCTACAGGGGTCAGACGAGCAGTACTTC	CSVLQGSDEQYF
TRBV16	TRBJ1-6	once	-	TGTGCCAGCAGCCAATCATCCCCAGGGGTAGGGTCACCCCTCCACTTT	CASSQSSPGVGSPLHF
TRBV5-1	TRBJ2-2	-	TRBD1	TGCGCCAGCAGAGACGGACAGGGGGCCGGCGGGGAGCTGTTTTTT	CASRDGQGAGGELFF
TRBV28	TRBJ1-2	-	-	TGTGCCAGCAGTGAGGCGTACTATGGCTACACCTTC	CASSEAYYGYTF
TRBV6-1	TRBJ1-6	-	TRBD1	TGTGCCAGCAGTGACAGTTACAGGGGCGCGGAATATAATTCACCCCTCCACTTT	CASSDSYRGAEYNSPLHF
TRBV12-5	TRBJ1-4	-	TRBD1	TGTGCTAGTGGTTCGGGACAGTATAATGAAAAACTGTTTTTT	CASGSGQYNEKLFF
TRBV12-3/TRBV12-4	TRBJ2-7	-	-	TGTGCCAGCAGTTCCCTCAAGTACGAGCAGTACTTC	CASSSLKYEQYF
TRBV20-1	TRBJ2-3	-	-	TGCAGTGCTCTTCCCCGAAATACGCAGTATTTT	CSALPRNTQYF
TRBV18	TRBJ1-4	once	-	TGTGCCAGCTCACCGGGGGGGAATGAAAAACTGTTTTTT	CASSPGGNEKLFF
TRBV7-2	TRBJ2-3	-	TRBD2	TGTGCCAGCAGCGAAAACCTAGCGGGAGGTGGCACAGATACGCAGTATTTT	CASSENLAGGGTDTQYF
TRBV5-1	TRBJ2-3	-	-	TGCGCCAGCAGCTTGTATGGTGAAGATACGCAGTATTTT	CASSLYGEDTQYF
TRBV5-1	TRBJ2-6	-	-	TGCGCCAGCAGCTTGGGTCCTGAGGGGGCCAACGTCCTGACTTTC	CASSLGPEGANVLTF
TRBV13	TRBJ2-1	-	TRBD2	TGTGCCAGCAGCTTAGATATAAGGGGCGGGAGGGGCTACAATGAGCAGTTCTTC	CASSLDIRGGRGYNEQFF
TRBV2	TRBJ2-7	-	-	TGTGCCAGCAGTCTGCAGTCCTACGAGCAGTACTTC	CASSLQSYEQYF
TRBV6-2/TRBV6-3	TRBJ1-5	-	-	TGTGCCAGCAGCAGGCCTTACAATCAGCCCCAGCATTTT	CASSRPYNQPQHF
TRBV16	TRBJ2-1	-	TRBD2	TGTGCCAGCAGCTTAAGCGGGATCGGTTACAATGAGCAGTTCTTC	CASSLSGIGYNEQFF
TRBV7-6	TRBJ2-3	-	TRBD2	TGTGCCAGCAGCTTTACAATAGCGGGAGAAATCGCAGATACGCAGTATTTT	CASSFTIAGEIADTQYF
TRBV18	TRBJ2-1	-	-	TGTGCCAGCTCCCCGCCCAGCACCAATGAGCAGTTCTTC	CASSPPSTNEQFF